This T cell receptor (beta chain) was sequenced during a study of blood T cell repertoires in COVID-19. About the study: Collection of acute and convalescent COVID-19 samples took place in the United States, Italy and Spain. The cDNA or gDNA used as material had been derived from T cells, B-cell-depleted T cells, or PBMCs.

Original handling: Amplifying reference gene primers gave estimates of nucleated cell counts. Assay used: immunoSEQ multiplex PCR; TCRdb lists only in-frame clones, some missing. The D gene and trimming were derived from the DNA, and the V and J assignments and clone size from that table. The sample includes some 160,000 clones, around four fifths of them seen just once. Patients from Seattle were sampled longitudinally, starting during active infection. This CDR3 spans 16 amino acids. The V end was cut by 5 bases, the J end by 0 bases, with 14 bases between. CDR1 SGHRS and CDR2 YFSETQ come from the germline V gene.

The sequencing input was peripheral blood. The V call is TRBV5-1, the J call TRBJ2-2, with a possible D match to TRBD1 (5 bases). This TCR was recovered from a woman aged 80 or over with COVID-19, enrolled during active disease. The CDR3 nucleotides read TGCGCCAGCAGTTACCAGGGCGTTTCGAACACCGGGGAGCTGTTTTTT. Translation: CASSYQGVSNTGELFF.